The clone carrying this T cell receptor (beta chain) was observed a single time. This CDR3 spans 17 amino acids. The V and J ends lost 0 bases and 0 bases, in that order; junction bases with no gene match: 2. Germline V gene lookup returns CDR1 SGHNT and CDR2 YYREEE (reference sequence). How the authors handled the data: Amplified reference gene primers provided the basis for estimating nucleated cell counts. Generated by immunoSEQ multiplex PCR, the TCRdb table keeps only in-frame clones and is missing some. V, J and clone size reflect that table, while D and trimming were determined from the DNA. Here the sample spans tens of thousands of clones, about 86% being singletons. These data come from a study of blood T cell repertoires in COVID-19. As for the study in general: Material from acute and convalescent COVID-19 was sourced from the United States, Italy and Spain. Sources were T cells, B-cell-depleted T cells, or PBMCs; the material itself was cDNA or gDNA.

The sample taken for sequencing was peripheral blood. The clonotype originates from a human donor in a cohort sampled during active COVID-19. The J gene is TRBJ2-3, the V gene TRBV5-4; 12 nucleotides agree with TRBD2. DNA of the CDR3: TGTGCCAGCAGCTTGGGGACTAGCGGGGTCAGCACAGATACGCAGTATTTT. It codes for CASSLGTSGVSTDTQYF.